This T cell receptor beta chain was retrieved from a study of blood T cell repertoires in COVID-19. Turning to the study itself: COVID-19 samples from acute and convalescent phases originated in the United States, Italy and Spain.

The CDR3 length is 12 residues. The V and J ends lost 5 bases and 10 bases respectively, with 14 bases between them. Study members were between about 18 and 89 years old and lived in 20 to 25 US regions. Participants' own reports of clinical history determined their cohort assignment. Measured with immunoSEQ multiplex PCR; TCRdb has only the in-frame clones, and not every one. The repertoire has a few hundred thousand clones, about 90% of them found once; the top ten carry approximately 1.2%. The sequence came from a human donor in a cohort exposed to, infected with or recovered from COVID-19 (not recorded which). The donor label of this sample is uncertain. V and J are TRBV12-3 or TRBV12-4 and TRBJ1-1; possible D gene TRBD1, 6 bases. Source material: PBMCs or T cells enriched from blood (not recorded which). In DNA, the CDR3 is TGTGCCAGCAGTCCCCTACAGGGTACAGCTTTCTTT. Translated, it gives CASSPLQGTAFF.